Listed below are T cell receptor beta chains from one sample, sequenced in a study of T cells in Graves' hyperthyroidism and ophthalmopathy. TCRdb called the multiplex PCR reads again in MiXCR, with one record for every CDR3 protein. This table holds 500,000 to 600,000 distinct CDR3 sequences, just under 20% found once. The source material was blood. The receptors here all came from a man aged 35 to 55 with Graves' ophthalmopathy. Both conserved end residues are part of each CDR3. The order of the fields is CDR3 protein, CDR3 DNA, V gene, J gene, D gene, clone size. A D gene is named only where the DNA matches it firmly. Clone size is not always given. Where it is, it says once, few, many or a class for expanded clones.

CDR3: CASRRSAGVRYEQYF
DNA: TGCGCCAGCAGACGGTCGGCAGGGGTAAGGTACGAGCAGTACTTC
V: TRBV5-1
J: TRBJ2-7
D: .
size: .

CDR3: CASSLATPAGNEQFF
DNA: TGTGCCAGCAGTTTAGCGACCCCCGCGGGCAATGAGCAGTTCTTC
V: TRBV28
J: TRBJ2-1
D: .
size: many

CDR3: CASSSGTSPSTDTQYF
DNA: TGTGCCAGCAGCTCTGGGACTAGCCCTAGCACAGATACGCAGTATTTT
V: TRBV27
J: TRBJ2-3
D: TRBD2
size: many

CDR3: CATSRTTGTTSYEQYF
DNA: TGTGCCACCAGCAGAACCACCGGGACAACTTCCTACGAGCAGTACTTC
V: TRBV15
J: TRBJ2-7
D: .
size: few

CDR3: CASSTAGRTGGYGGYTF
DNA: TGTGCCAGCAGCACCGCAGGACGTACAGGGGGCTATGGAGGCTACACCTTC
V: TRBV9
J: TRBJ1-2
D: TRBD1
size: few

CDR3: CSARETGVSEQFF
DNA: TGCAGTGCTAGAGAAACGGGAGTTAGTGAGCAGTTCTTC
V: TRBV20-1
J: TRBJ2-1
D: .
size: few

CDR3: CASLPNWTNLYF
DNA: TGTGCCAGCCTTCCAAACTGGACCAACTTATACTTC
V: TRBV2
J: TRBJ2-5
D: .
size: .

CDR3: CASGHGTSTDTQYF
DNA: TGTGCTAGTGGCCACGGGACTAGCACAGATACGCAGTATTTT
V: TRBV12-5
J: TRBJ2-3
D: .
size: .

CDR3: CASSRLSENYEQYF
DNA: TGTGCCAGCAGCCGGCTTAGCGAGAACTACGAGCAGTACTTC
V: TRBV7-9
J: TRBJ2-7
D: .
size: .

CDR3: CASINPGPAGGYTF
DNA: TGTGCCAGCATCAACCCCGGCCCAGCCGGCGGCTACACCTTC
V: TRBV2
J: TRBJ1-2
D: .
size: .

CDR3: CASSQAELTGANVLTF
DNA: TGTGCCAGCAGCCAAGCTGAGCTAACTGGGGCCAACGTCCTGACTTTC
V: TRBV3-1
J: TRBJ2-6
D: .
size: .

CDR3: CASSPRRASGSGGYF
DNA: TGTGCCAGCAGCCCTCGGCGGGCTAGCGGGAGTGGGGGGTACTTC
V: TRBV6-1
J: TRBJ2-5
D: TRBD2
size: .

CDR3: CASSLVRRGHTDTQYF
DNA: TGTGCCAGCAGCTTAGTGCGGCGGGGACACACAGATACGCAGTATTTT
V: TRBV7-3
J: TRBJ2-3
D: .
size: .

CDR3: CTSSRGFTDTQYF
DNA: TGTACCAGCAGCCGGGGTTTCACAGATACGCAGTATTTT
V: TRBV7-9
J: TRBJ2-3
D: .
size: .

CDR3: CASSPLGAHSSTDTQYF
DNA: TGTGCCAGCTCACCCCTTGGGGCTCACTCTAGCACAGATACGCAGTATTTT
V: TRBV18
J: TRBJ2-3
D: .
size: .

CDR3: CSAGHSTDTQYF
DNA: TGCAGTGCTGGACATAGCACAGATACGCAGTATTTT
V: TRBV20-1
J: TRBJ2-3
D: .
size: .

CDR3: CASSEGGREGSEQFF
DNA: TGTGCCAGCAGCGAAGGCGGGAGGGAGGGGAGTGAGCAGTTCTTC
V: TRBV9
J: TRBJ2-1
D: TRBD2
size: once

CDR3: CASSFTGQLNTEAFF
DNA: TGTGCCAGCAGCTTTACCGGACAACTGAACACTGAAGCTTTCTTT
V: TRBV11-3
J: TRBJ1-1
D: .
size: .

CDR3: CASSKAGTSTDTQYF
DNA: TGTGCCAGCAGTAAAGCGGGAACTAGCACAGATACGCAGTATTTT
V: TRBV6-1
J: TRBJ2-3
D: TRBD2
size: .

CDR3: CASSLADRVVPGYTF
DNA: TGCGCCAGCAGCTTGGCCGACAGGGTGGTTCCTGGCTACACCTTC
V: TRBV5-1
J: TRBJ1-2
D: TRBD1
size: few

CDR3: CAISELEGGNTEAFF
DNA: TGTGCCATCAGTGAGTTGGAAGGGGGGAACACTGAAGCTTTCTTT
V: TRBV10-3
J: TRBJ1-1
D: .
size: .

CDR3: CAISELAEQFF
DNA: TGTGCCATCAGTGAACTAGCTGAGCAGTTCTTC
V: TRBV10-3
J: TRBJ2-1
D: .
size: .

CDR3: CASSLRLAGGPIQETQYF
DNA: TGTGCCAGCAGCTTACGACTAGCGGGAGGTCCAATTCAAGAGACCCAGTACTTC
V: TRBV7-2
J: TRBJ2-5
D: TRBD2
size: .

CDR3: CAWILTESSGANVLTF
DNA: TGTGCCTGGATTCTAACTGAAAGCTCTGGGGCCAACGTCCTGACTTTC
V: TRBV30
J: TRBJ2-6
D: .
size: .

CDR3: CSASWTGDFTDTQYF
DNA: TGCAGTGCTAGTTGGACAGGGGATTTCACAGATACGCAGTATTTT
V: TRBV20-1
J: TRBJ2-3
D: TRBD1
size: few

CDR3: CASTLGQGTGELFF
DNA: TGTGCCAGCACTCTAGGACAGGGGACCGGGGAGCTGTTTTTT
V: TRBV5-5
J: TRBJ2-2
D: TRBD1
size: .

CDR3: CASSPDRGMELFF
DNA: TGTGCCAGCAGCCCGGACAGGGGAATGGAACTGTTTTTT
V: TRBV6-1
J: TRBJ1-4
D: TRBD1
size: .

CDR3: CASSSPGLAGEAFF
DNA: TGTGCCAGCAGCTCCCCGGGACTAGCGGGAGAGGCGTTCTTC
V: TRBV11-2
J: TRBJ2-1
D: TRBD2
size: many

CDR3: CSVESGLFLYNEQFF
DNA: TGCAGCGTTGAATCAGGGTTGTTTCTCTACAATGAGCAGTTCTTC
V: TRBV29-1
J: TRBJ2-1
D: .
size: .

CDR3: CASSLAWGLSNTGELFF
DNA: TGTGCCAGCAGCTTAGCGTGGGGGCTGTCGAACACCGGGGAGCTGTTTTTT
V: TRBV7-6
J: TRBJ2-2
D: .
size: .

CDR3: CASSLAHRATNEKLFF
DNA: TGTGCCAGCAGCTTAGCCCACAGGGCAACTAATGAAAAACTGTTTTTT
V: TRBV11-2
J: TRBJ1-4
D: .
size: many

CDR3: CASSLGAGESTDTQYF
DNA: TGCGCCAGCAGCTTGGGGGCGGGAGAGAGCACAGATACGCAGTATTTT
V: TRBV5-1
J: TRBJ2-3
D: TRBD2
size: .

CDR3: CASGLAIRGPNEKLFF
DNA: TGTGCTAGTGGTTTGGCCATCAGGGGGCCGAACGAAAAACTGTTTTTT
V: TRBV12-5
J: TRBJ1-4
D: TRBD1
size: few

CDR3: CASSPREPETQYF
DNA: TGTGCCAGCAGCCCCCGGGAACCAGAGACCCAGTACTTC
V: TRBV5-6
J: TRBJ2-5
D: .
size: .

CDR3: CASSGSQGDIQYF
DNA: TGTGCCAGCAGCGGTTCGCAGGGGGACATTCAGTACTTC
V: TRBV9
J: TRBJ2-4
D: TRBD1
size: .

CDR3: CASSPRGLAGGSYNEQFF
DNA: TGTGCCAGCAGTCCTAGGGGGCTAGCGGGGGGTTCATACAATGAGCAGTTCTTC
V: TRBV12-3/TRBV12-4
J: TRBJ2-1
D: TRBD2
size: .

CDR3: CASRPAGQGDSPLHF
DNA: TGCGCCAGCAGACCAGCGGGACAGGGGGATTCACCCCTCCACTTT
V: TRBV5-1
J: TRBJ1-6
D: TRBD1
size: few

CDR3: CATLQRGRTDTQYF
DNA: TGTGCCACCCTACAACGGGGGCGCACAGATACGCAGTATTTT
V: TRBV28
J: TRBJ2-3
D: .
size: many

CDR3: CASSRRTRGEKLFF
DNA: TGTGCCAGCAGTAGAAGGACCCGTGGTGAAAAACTGTTTTTT
V: TRBV12-3/TRBV12-4
J: TRBJ1-4
D: .
size: many

CDR3: CATSPEGASGNTIYF
DNA: TGTGCCACCTCCCCGGAGGGGGCTTCTGGAAACACCATATATTTT
V: TRBV2
J: TRBJ1-3
D: TRBD1
size: .

CDR3: CASSPVGTSGEYEQYF
DNA: TGTGCCAGCAGCCCGGTCGGGACTAGCGGGGAATACGAGCAGTACTTC
V: TRBV13
J: TRBJ2-7
D: TRBD2
size: many

CDR3: CSPKGLAGPLRSSYEQYF
DNA: TGCAGCCCCAAGGGCCTAGCGGGCCCCCTTAGGAGCTCCTACGAGCAGTACTTC
V: TRBV20-1
J: TRBJ2-7
D: TRBD2
size: few

CDR3: CASSLDHGQGAYEQYF
DNA: TGTGCCAGCAGCTTAGATCACGGACAGGGGGCTTACGAGCAGTACTTC
V: TRBV11-2
J: TRBJ2-7
D: TRBD1
size: .

CDR3: CASSQGLAGDEQFF
DNA: TGTGCCAGCAGCCAGGGACTAGCGGGAGATGAGCAGTTCTTC
V: TRBV13
J: TRBJ2-1
D: TRBD2
size: few

CDR3: CASSQGTSPYGYTF
DNA: TGTGCCAGCAGTCAGGGGACCTCCCCCTATGGCTACACCTTC
V: TRBV6-4
J: TRBJ1-2
D: .
size: few

CDR3: CSARGTSSHVQFF
DNA: TGCAGTGCTAGAGGTACTAGCTCCCACGTCCAGTTCTTC
V: TRBV20-1
J: TRBJ2-1
D: .
size: many

CDR3: CASSLETIRGGKAYNEQFF
DNA: TGTGCCAGCAGCTTAGAAACTATCCGGGGAGGGAAAGCCTACAATGAGCAGTTCTTC
V: TRBV11-2
J: TRBJ2-1
D: TRBD2
size: many

CDR3: CASRGVAGTDTQYF
DNA: TGCGCCTCCCGAGGGGTTGCGGGCACAGATACGCAGTATTTT
V: TRBV5-1
J: TRBJ2-3
D: .
size: few

CDR3: CASSLELAGVETQYF
DNA: TGTGCCAGCAGCTTAGAGCTAGCGGGAGTAGAGACCCAGTACTTC
V: TRBV11-2
J: TRBJ2-5
D: TRBD2
size: many

CDR3: CAWSEPGPFYGYTF
DNA: TGTGCCTGGAGTGAGCCGGGCCCATTCTATGGCTACACCTTC
V: TRBV30
J: TRBJ1-2
D: .
size: .

CDR3: CASSLQFLNRENEKLFF
DNA: TGTGCCAGCAGCTTACAGTTTCTTAACAGGGAAAATGAAAAACTGTTTTTT
V: TRBV11-2
J: TRBJ1-4
D: .
size: .

CDR3: CASSQGLAGDLRAQYF
DNA: TGTGCCAGCAGCCAAGGTCTAGCGGGGGACTTGAGGGCCCAGTACTTC
V: TRBV4-2
J: TRBJ2-5
D: TRBD2
size: .

CDR3: CASRYGTGLVYNSPLHF
DNA: TGTGCCAGCAGATACGGGACAGGGTTGGTCTATAATTCACCCCTCCACTTT
V: TRBV12-3/TRBV12-4
J: TRBJ1-6
D: TRBD1
size: many

CDR3: CASSARQGAGEQYF
DNA: TGTGCCAGCAGTGCACGACAGGGGGCCGGCGAGCAGTACTTC
V: TRBV6-1
J: TRBJ2-7
D: TRBD1
size: .

CDR3: CASSINRVGSPLHF
DNA: TGTGCCAGCAGTATCAACAGGGTTGGATCACCCCTCCACTTT
V: TRBV12-3/TRBV12-4
J: TRBJ1-6
D: .
size: .

CDR3: CASRGQVHANTGELFF
DNA: TGTGCCAGCAGAGGACAGGTTCACGCGAACACCGGGGAGCTGTTTTTT
V: TRBV6-2/TRBV6-3
J: TRBJ2-2
D: TRBD1
size: many

CDR3: CASHRDSRSGTRNNEQFF
DNA: TGCGCCAGCCATCGGGACAGCCGATCCGGGACTAGAAACAATGAGCAGTTCTTC
V: TRBV5-1
J: TRBJ2-1
D: .
size: .

CDR3: CSARERYPYNEQFF
DNA: TGCAGTGCTAGAGAACGATATCCGTACAATGAGCAGTTCTTC
V: TRBV20-1
J: TRBJ2-1
D: .
size: .

CDR3: CASSQDRGRFDEQYF
DNA: TGTGCCAGCAGCCAAGACCGCGGCCGGTTCGACGAGCAGTACTTC
V: TRBV14
J: TRBJ2-7
D: .
size: many